This T cell receptor (beta chain) was captured in a study of neoadjuvant anti-PD-1 for oral cavity cancer. For the study at large: Most patients had three to four biweekly doses of 3 mg/kg nivolumab before resection.

Patients had HPV-negative, locally advanced oral cavity squamous cell carcinoma. Notes on the study in general: Greater tumor shrinkage accompanied bigger post-treatment sizes of preexisting clones.

Concerning this clone: Its antigen remains unknown.

Most tumor samples had about 5 ug input DNA in two replicates. The repertoire was sequenced with immunoSEQ multiplex PCR; TCRdb's copy has only in-frame clones and lacks some. Here the sample spans approximately 12,000 clones, about 61% being singletons. The germline V gene encodes CDR1 SGHTA and CDR2 FQGNSA. With V trimmed by 2 bases and J by 0 bases, 8 bases remained unmatched. The CDR3 has 18 amino acids. The V call is TRBV7-2, the J call TRBJ1-3, with 9 bases that match TRBD1. The sample here was tumor tissue, taken before nivolumab (anti-PD-1) treatment. The sequence came from a person aged 35-80 years with oral cavity squamous cell carcinoma. The donor label of this sample is uncertain. CDR3 residues: CASSLYRGLQTSGNTIYF. CDR3 bases: TGTGCCAGCAGCTTATACAGGGGGCTTCAAACCTCTGGAAACACCATATATTTT.